This T cell receptor beta chain appears in the sequencing data of a study of PD-1 blockade in classical Hodgkin lymphoma. The time point was: cycle 4 day 1 (C4D1), after around six weeks of nivolumab. The patients all showed relapse after autologous stem cell transplantation, while their brentuximab vedotin exposure varied. Method: immunoSEQ multiplex PCR; TCRdb's copy keeps in-frame clones and lacks some. This sample yields around 60,000 clones, of which under 95% are seen a single time; about 9.3% belongs to the top ten. Sequenced here: peripheral blood mononuclear cells (PBMCs), sampled before the fourth cycle of nivolumab. The TCR originated in a human donor with classical Hodgkin lymphoma.

The CDR3 sequence: CASSLRFGNEQFF. CDR3 DNA sequence: TGTGCCAGCAGCTTAAGATTCGGGAATGAGCAGTTCTTC. The rearrangement uses TRBV7-6 and TRBJ2-1; D not certain. V was pared by 2 bases and J by 7 bases, with 9 bases between. The CDR3 is 13 amino acids. Germline V CDR1 and CDR2: SGHVS, FNYEAQ.